The sequence of this T cell receptor beta chain was determined in a study of ipilimumab plus nivolumab after autologous stem cell transplantation. Study-level background: Patients received a median of roughly five ipilimumab and roughly 8 nivolumab doses.

Ipilimumab, 1 mg/kg, started 14 to 28 days after autologous transplant. Patients got 3 mg/kg IV nivolumab weeks 1, 4, 7, 10, then biweekly through week 26. Assay: immunoSEQ multiplex PCR; the TCRdb copy retains only in-frame clones and omits some. The sample records almost 15,000 clones, approximately 75% being singletons. This receptor was identified in a male donor with primary mediastinal lymphoma. This specimen consisted of PBMCs, obtained in a trial of ipilimumab plus nivolumab as post-transplant consolidation.

In DNA, the CDR3 is TGTGCCAGCAGCCCATTCGAGGGGCGGATCTCCTACGAGCAGTACTTC. Its translation: CASSPFEGRISYEQYF. V usage is TRBV7-9 and J usage is TRBJ2-7, with D perhaps TRBD1 or TRBD2 (5 bases each). Trimming took off 5 bases at V and 0 bases at J, with 17 bases between the two ends. The CDR3 is made up of 16 amino acids. Germline V lookup: CDR1 SEHNR, CDR2 FQNEAQ (reference sequence).